This TCR beta chain derives from a study of cytomegalovirus exposure and HLA in healthy donors. Study-wide results and limits: Subsequent analysis of the approximately 120 validation repertoires found a tendency for first-cohort TCR clusters to co-occur. The study recorded 160 or so TCR beta chains that were cytomegalovirus-associated.

The donors were part of the validation cohort, which consisted of about 120 subjects and was separate from the first cohort of about 720 subjects. The protocol was immunoSEQ multiplex PCR, while the TCRdb copy is restricted to in-frame clones and leaves out a portion. The table records about 120,000 clones, more than 70% of them present only once. Germline assignment: CDR1 SQVTM and CDR2 ANQGSEA. The CDR3 spans 12 residues. Trimming at V came to 7 bases and at J to 0 bases, leaving 2 bases not matched to a gene. On this clone: Its antigen remains unidentified. Other DNA sequences in this sample translate to the same CDR3.

The J gene is TRBJ1-1, the V gene TRBV29-1; 7 nucleotides agree with TRBD1. The receptor was isolated from a man aged 18 to 29 in good health and CMV-seronegative. Sequencing input: PBMCs. CDR3 sequence (DNA): TGCAGCGCAGGGGGTGTGAACACTGAAGCTTTCTTT. This gives the protein CSAGGVNTEAFF.